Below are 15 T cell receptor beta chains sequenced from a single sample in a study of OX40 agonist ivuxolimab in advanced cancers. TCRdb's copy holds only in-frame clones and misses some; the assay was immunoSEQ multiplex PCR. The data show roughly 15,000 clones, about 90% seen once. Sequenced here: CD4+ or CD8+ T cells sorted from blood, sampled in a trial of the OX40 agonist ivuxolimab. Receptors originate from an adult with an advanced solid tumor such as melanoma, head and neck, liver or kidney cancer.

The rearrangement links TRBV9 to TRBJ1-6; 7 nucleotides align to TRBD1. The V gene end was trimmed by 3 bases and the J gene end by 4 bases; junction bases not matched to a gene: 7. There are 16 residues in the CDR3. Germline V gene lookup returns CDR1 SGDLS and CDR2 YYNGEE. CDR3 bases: TGTGCCAGCAGCGCCAGACAGGGTTCGTATAATTCACCCCTCCACTTT. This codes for CASSARQGSYNSPLHF.

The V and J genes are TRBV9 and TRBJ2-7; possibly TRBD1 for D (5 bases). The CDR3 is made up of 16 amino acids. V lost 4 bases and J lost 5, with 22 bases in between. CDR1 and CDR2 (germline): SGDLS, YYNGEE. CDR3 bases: TGTGCCAGCAGCCGACTCCATGACAGTCTGAACCACGAGCAGTACTTC. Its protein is CASSRLHDSLNHEQYF.

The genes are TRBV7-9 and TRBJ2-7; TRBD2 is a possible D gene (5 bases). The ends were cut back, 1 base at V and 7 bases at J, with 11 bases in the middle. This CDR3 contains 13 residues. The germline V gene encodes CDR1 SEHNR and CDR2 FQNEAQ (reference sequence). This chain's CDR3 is CASSLGVLAEQYF. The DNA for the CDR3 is TGTGCCAGCAGCTTAGGGGTCCTAGCTGAGCAGTACTTC.

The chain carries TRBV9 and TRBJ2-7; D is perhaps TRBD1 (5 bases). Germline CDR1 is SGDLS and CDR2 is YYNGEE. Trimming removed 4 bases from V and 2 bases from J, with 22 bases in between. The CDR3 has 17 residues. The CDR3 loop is CASSPLGLGDGAYEQYF. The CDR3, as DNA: TGTGCCAGCAGCCCACTTGGGCTAGGGGATGGGGCCTACGAGCAGTACTTC. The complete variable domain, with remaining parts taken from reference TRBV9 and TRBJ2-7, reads DSGVTQTPKHLITATGQRVTLRCSPRSGDLSVYWYQQSLDQGLQFLIQYYNGEERAKGNILERFSAQQFPDLHSELNLSSLELGDSALYFCASSPLGLGDGAYEQYFGPGTRLTVT.

CDR3 nucleotides: TGCGCCAGCAGCCAAGTGACAGGGCTGGGGACTGAAGCTTTCTTT. Encoded protein: CASSQVTGLGTEAFF. The V and J genes are TRBV4-1 and TRBJ1-1; 7 bases match TRBD1. The CDR3 has 15 residues. Germline CDR1 reads MGHRA; CDR2 reads YSYEKL. V trimming: 1 base; J trimming: 5 bases; junction bases outside the gene matches: 7.

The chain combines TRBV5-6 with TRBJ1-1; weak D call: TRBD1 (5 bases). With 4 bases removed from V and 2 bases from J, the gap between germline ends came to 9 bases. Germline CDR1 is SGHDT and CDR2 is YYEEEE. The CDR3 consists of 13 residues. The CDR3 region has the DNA TGTGCCAGCAGCGCGGGACTTAACACTGAAGCTTTCTTT. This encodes CASSAGLNTEAFF. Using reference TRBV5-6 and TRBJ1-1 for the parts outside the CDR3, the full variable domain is DAGVTQSPTHLIKTRGQQVTLRCSPKSGHDTVSWYQQALGQGPQFIFQYYEEEERQRGNFPDRFSGHQFPNYSSELNVNALLLGDSALYLCASSAGLNTEAFFGQGTRLTVV.

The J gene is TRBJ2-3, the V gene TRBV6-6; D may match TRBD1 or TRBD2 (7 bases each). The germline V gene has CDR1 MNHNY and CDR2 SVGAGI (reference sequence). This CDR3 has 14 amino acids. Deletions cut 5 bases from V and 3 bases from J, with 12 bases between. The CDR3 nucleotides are TGTGCCAGCAGTCGCAGGGGGGGAACAGATACGCAGTATTTT. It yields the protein CASSRRGGTDTQYF.

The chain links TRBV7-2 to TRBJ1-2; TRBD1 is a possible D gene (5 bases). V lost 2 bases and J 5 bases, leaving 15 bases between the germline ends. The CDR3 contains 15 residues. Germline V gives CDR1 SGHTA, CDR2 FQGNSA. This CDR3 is CASSLFRLTDYGYTF. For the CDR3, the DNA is TGTGCCAGCAGCTTATTTCGGTTGACAGATTATGGCTACACCTTC.

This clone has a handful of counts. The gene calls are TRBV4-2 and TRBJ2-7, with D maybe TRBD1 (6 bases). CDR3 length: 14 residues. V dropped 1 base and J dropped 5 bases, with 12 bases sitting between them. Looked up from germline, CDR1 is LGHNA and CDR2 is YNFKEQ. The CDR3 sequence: CASSQVRGGNEQYF. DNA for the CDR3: TGTGCCAGCAGCCAAGTCAGGGGTGGCAACGAGCAGTACTTC.

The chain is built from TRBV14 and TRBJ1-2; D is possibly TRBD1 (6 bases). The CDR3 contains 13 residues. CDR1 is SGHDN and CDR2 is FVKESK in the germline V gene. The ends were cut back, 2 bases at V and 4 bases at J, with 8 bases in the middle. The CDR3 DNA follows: TGTGCCAGCAGCCAAAGGACAGCCTATGGCTACACCTTC. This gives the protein CASSQRTAYGYTF.

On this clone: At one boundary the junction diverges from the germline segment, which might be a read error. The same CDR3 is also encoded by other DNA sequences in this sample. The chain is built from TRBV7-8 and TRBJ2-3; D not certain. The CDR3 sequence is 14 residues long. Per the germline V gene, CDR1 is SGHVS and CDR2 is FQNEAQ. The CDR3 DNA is TGTGCCAGTAGCTTAGAGGTTGGCACAGATACGCAGTATTTT. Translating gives CASSLEVGTDTQYF.

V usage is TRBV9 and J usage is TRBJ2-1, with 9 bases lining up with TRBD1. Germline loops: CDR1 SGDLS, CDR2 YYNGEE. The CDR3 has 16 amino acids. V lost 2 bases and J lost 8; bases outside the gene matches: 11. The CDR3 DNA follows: TGTGCCAGCAGCGTGGGTATTAACAGGGGGCGCGATGAGCAGTTCTTC. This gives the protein CASSVGINRGRDEQFF.

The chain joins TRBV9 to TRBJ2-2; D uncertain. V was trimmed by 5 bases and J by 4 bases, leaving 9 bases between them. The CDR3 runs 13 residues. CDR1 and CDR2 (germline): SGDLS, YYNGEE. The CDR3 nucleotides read TGTGCCAGCAGTGACATGCTCACCGGGGAGCTGTTTTTT. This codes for CASSDMLTGELFF.

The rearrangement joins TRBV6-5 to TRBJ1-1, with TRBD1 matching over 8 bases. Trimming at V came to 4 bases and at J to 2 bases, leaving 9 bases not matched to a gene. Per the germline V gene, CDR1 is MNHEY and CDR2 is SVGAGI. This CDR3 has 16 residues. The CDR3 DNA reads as TGTGCCAGCAGTTTCTGGCAGGGGGCCACCAACACTGAAGCTTTCTTT. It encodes CASSFWQGATNTEAFF.

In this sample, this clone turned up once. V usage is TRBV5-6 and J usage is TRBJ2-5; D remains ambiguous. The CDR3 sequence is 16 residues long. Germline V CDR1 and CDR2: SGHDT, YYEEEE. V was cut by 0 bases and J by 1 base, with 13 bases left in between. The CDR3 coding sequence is TGTGCCAGCAGCTTGGTTTTCTCGTCGGGCCAAGAGACCCAGTACTTC. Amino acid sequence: CASSLVFSSGQETQYF. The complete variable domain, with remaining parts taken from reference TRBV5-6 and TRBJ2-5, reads DAGVTQSPTHLIKTRGQQVTLRCSPKSGHDTVSWYQQALGQGPQFIFQYYEEEERQRGNFPDRFSGHQFPNYSSELNVNALLLGDSALYLCASSLVFSSGQETQYFGPGTRLLVL.